This T cell receptor (beta chain) came from a study of blood T cell repertoires in COVID-19. As originally analysed: Cell counts per sample came from amplifying reference gene primers. This table comes from immunoSEQ multiplex PCR, and its TCRdb copy is limited to in-frame clones, with some not included. V, J and clone size are those of that table, while D and trimming were read from the DNA. The table shows around 67,000 clones, with about 70% occurring only once. Germline V gives CDR1 SGDLS, CDR2 YYNGEE. V was cut by 4 bases and J by 8 bases, with 9 bases left in between. The CDR3 loop spans 12 amino acids.

The origin of this receptor is a woman in her 70s with acute or convalescent COVID-19. Input material: peripheral blood. This chain connects TRBV9 to TRBJ1-4, with D unclear. CDR3 sequence reads: CASSPEGEKLFF. The CDR3 bases are TGTGCCAGCAGCCCAGAGGGCGAAAAACTGTTTTTT.